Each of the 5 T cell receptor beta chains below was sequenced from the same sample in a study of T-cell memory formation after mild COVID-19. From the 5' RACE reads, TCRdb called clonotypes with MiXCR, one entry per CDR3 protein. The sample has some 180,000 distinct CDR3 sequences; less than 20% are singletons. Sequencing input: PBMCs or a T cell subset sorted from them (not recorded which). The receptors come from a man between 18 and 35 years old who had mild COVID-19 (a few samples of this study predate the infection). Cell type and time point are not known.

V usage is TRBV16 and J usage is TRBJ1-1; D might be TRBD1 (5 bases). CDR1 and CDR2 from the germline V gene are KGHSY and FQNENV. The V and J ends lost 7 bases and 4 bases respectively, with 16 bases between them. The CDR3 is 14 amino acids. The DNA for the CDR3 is TGTGCCAGCAACCGGGGCGGGTCCAGCACTGAAGCTTTCTTT. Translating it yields CASNRGGSSTEAFF.

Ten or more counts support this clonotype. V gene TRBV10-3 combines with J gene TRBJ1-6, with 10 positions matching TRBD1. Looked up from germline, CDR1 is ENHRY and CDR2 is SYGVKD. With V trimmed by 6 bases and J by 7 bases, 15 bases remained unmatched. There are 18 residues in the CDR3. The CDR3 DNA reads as TGTGCCATCAGGGATACTGACAGGGGGCAGGCCAGGAATTCACCCCTCCACTTT. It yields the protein CAIRDTDRGQARNSPLHF.

The CDR3 protein is CASSLDNTYGYTF. CDR3 sequence (DNA): TGCGCCAGCAGCTTGGACAATACCTATGGCTACACCTTC. The J gene is TRBJ1-2, the V gene TRBV5-1; D unresolved. There are 13 residues in the CDR3. V was shortened by 0 bases and J by 4 bases, with 7 bases between the two germline ends. CDR1 and CDR2 from the germline V gene are SGHRS and YFSETQ.

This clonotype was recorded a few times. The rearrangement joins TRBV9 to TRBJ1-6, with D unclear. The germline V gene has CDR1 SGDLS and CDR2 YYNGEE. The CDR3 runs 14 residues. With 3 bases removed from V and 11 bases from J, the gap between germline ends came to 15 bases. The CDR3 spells CASSALPSEAPLHF. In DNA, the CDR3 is TGTGCCAGCAGCGCACTCCCATCTGAGGCACCCCTCCACTTT.

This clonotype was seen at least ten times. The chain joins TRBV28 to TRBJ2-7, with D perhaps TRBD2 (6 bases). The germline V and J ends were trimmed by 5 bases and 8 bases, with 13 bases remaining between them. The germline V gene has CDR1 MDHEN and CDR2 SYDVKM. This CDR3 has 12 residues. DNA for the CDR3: TGTGCCAGCAGTCTCGCGGAGGGTCAGCAGTACGTC. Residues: CASSLAEGQQYV.